This T cell receptor (beta chain) came from a study of human thymus T cells. Study findings and constraints: Both thymic and peripheral blood repertoires showed apparently biased V and J usage.

With regard to this clone: Its antigen is unknown.

The CDR3 covers 12 residues. Trimming took 1 base from V and 7 from J, leaving 7 bases between them. Germline CDR1 SGHVS, CDR2 FNYEAQ. Each of the donors was a healthy Finnish infant who was undergoing open corrective cardiac surgery for congenital heart defects. TCRdb keeps only in-frame clones here, not all; method: immunoSEQ multiplex PCR. The sample lists approximately 40,000 clones; around 94% were seen once. The material sequenced was blood. The chain links TRBV7-6 to TRBJ2-5, with D unclear. The TCR sequence derives from a boy in the first two years of life with a congenital heart defect but otherwise immunologically healthy. In DNA, the CDR3 is TGTGCCAGCAGCTTAGAGGGTGGGACCCAGTACTTC. It encodes CASSLEGGTQYF. Looking up the rest from reference TRBV7-6 and TRBJ2-5 gives the full variable domain: GAGVSQSPRYKVTKRGQDVALRCDPISGHVSLYWYRQALGQGPEFLTYFNYEAQQDKSGLPNDRFSAERPEGSISTLTIQRTEQRDSAMYRCASSLEGGTQYFGPGTRLLVL.